This is a list of T cell receptor beta chains from one sample in a study of blood T cell repertoires in COVID-19. Generated by immunoSEQ multiplex PCR, the TCRdb table keeps only in-frame clones and is missing some. The table lists 300,000 to 500,000 clones, approximately 86% of them singletons. The sample consisted of PBMCs or T cells enriched from blood (not recorded which). The receptors come from a woman aged 40 to 49 with acute COVID-19. CDR3s include the opening cysteine and the closing phenylalanine or tryptophan. The order of the fields is V gene, D gene, clone size, J gene, CDR3 protein, CDR3 DNA. D genes are given only for firm matches. Clone size is shown for a subset of rows, as once, few, many or a class of expanded clone.

v_gene: TRBV30; d_gene: -; abundance: once; j_gene: TRBJ2-7; CDR3aa: CASSRGLGEQYF; CDR3nt: TGTGCCTCGAGCAGGGGATTGGGGGAGCAGTACTTC
v_gene: TRBV2; d_gene: -; abundance: -; j_gene: TRBJ1-5; CDR3aa: CASRLGGLKPQHF; CDR3nt: TGTGCCAGCAGGCTAGGGGGTTTAAAGCCCCAGCATTTT
v_gene: TRBV7-9; d_gene: -; abundance: -; j_gene: TRBJ1-2; CDR3aa: CASSLADGPGGYTF; CDR3nt: TGTGCCAGCAGCTTAGCCGACGGTCCGGGAGGCTACACCTTC
v_gene: TRBV18; d_gene: TRBD1; abundance: -; j_gene: TRBJ2-5; CDR3aa: CASSPDRGPQETQYF; CDR3nt: TGTGCCAGCTCACCAGACAGGGGGCCCCAAGAGACCCAGTACTTC
v_gene: TRBV18; d_gene: TRBD2; abundance: -; j_gene: TRBJ2-3; CDR3aa: CASSRTSGGSTVTDTQYF; CDR3nt: TGTGCCAGCTCTCGGACTAGCGGGGGATCCACAGTCACAGATACGCAGTATTTT
v_gene: TRBV7-9; d_gene: -; abundance: -; j_gene: TRBJ1-1; CDR3aa: CASSLAGRGNTEAFF; CDR3nt: TGTGCCAGCAGCTTGGCGGGGAGAGGCAACACTGAAGCTTTCTTT
v_gene: TRBV19; d_gene: -; abundance: -; j_gene: TRBJ1-1; CDR3aa: CASSITEMNTEAFF; CDR3nt: TGTGCCAGTAGTATTACAGAAATGAACACTGAAGCTTTCTTT
v_gene: TRBV18; d_gene: TRBD1; abundance: -; j_gene: TRBJ2-1; CDR3aa: CASSPRMATGVVEQFF; CDR3nt: TGTGCCAGCTCTCCCAGAATGGCGACAGGGGTCGTTGAGCAGTTCTTC
v_gene: TRBV6-5; d_gene: -; abundance: -; j_gene: TRBJ2-5; CDR3aa: CASSTTGRFQETQYF; CDR3nt: TGTGCCAGCAGTACGACAGGGAGGTTCCAAGAGACCCAGTACTTC
v_gene: TRBV2; d_gene: TRBD1; abundance: -; j_gene: TRBJ1-1; CDR3aa: CASGTRQGGTEAFF; CDR3nt: TGTGCCAGCGGGACTAGACAGGGCGGTACTGAAGCTTTCTTT
v_gene: TRBV6-5; d_gene: TRBD1; abundance: -; j_gene: TRBJ1-2; CDR3aa: CASSLDRGYGYTF; CDR3nt: TGTGCCAGCAGCTTAGACAGGGGGTATGGCTACACCTTC
v_gene: TRBV5-6; d_gene: -; abundance: -; j_gene: TRBJ2-7; CDR3aa: CASSLSPGDKYEQYF; CDR3nt: TGTGCCAGCAGCTTGTCGCCAGGGGATAAATACGAGCAGTACTTC
v_gene: TRBV20-1; d_gene: -; abundance: -; j_gene: TRBJ2-2; CDR3aa: CSATKTGELFF; CDR3nt: TGCAGTGCAACTAAGACCGGGGAGCTGTTTTTT
v_gene: TRBV7-2; d_gene: -; abundance: once; j_gene: TRBJ1-2; CDR3aa: CASSSNTGNYGYTF; CDR3nt: TGTGCCAGCAGCTCTAATACAGGGAACTATGGCTACACCTTC
v_gene: TRBV5-1; d_gene: TRBD1; abundance: -; j_gene: TRBJ2-5; CDR3aa: CASSQTGTETQYF; CDR3nt: TGCGCCAGCAGCCAGACAGGGACCGAGACCCAGTACTTC
v_gene: TRBV30; d_gene: -; abundance: -; j_gene: TRBJ1-6; CDR3aa: CAWSVWQGNSPLHF; CDR3nt: TGTGCCTGGAGTGTTTGGCAGGGGAATTCACCCCTCCACTTT
v_gene: TRBV7-6; d_gene: TRBD2; abundance: -; j_gene: TRBJ2-3; CDR3aa: CASSRLRGGADTQYF; CDR3nt: TGTGCCAGCAGCCGACTCCGCGGGGGGGCAGATACGCAGTATTTT
v_gene: TRBV7-9; d_gene: TRBD2; abundance: -; j_gene: TRBJ2-7; CDR3aa: CASSPWTSGGTYEQYF; CDR3nt: TGTGCCAGCAGCCCTTGGACTAGCGGGGGGACCTACGAGCAGTACTTC
v_gene: TRBV28; d_gene: -; abundance: -; j_gene: TRBJ1-2; CDR3aa: CASSLEEEPYGYTF; CDR3nt: TGTGCCAGCAGTTTAGAAGAGGAACCCTATGGCTACACCTTC
v_gene: TRBV7-7; d_gene: TRBD2; abundance: -; j_gene: TRBJ2-2; CDR3aa: CASSPSAGGNTGELFF; CDR3nt: TGTGCCAGCAGCCCCTCAGCGGGGGGGAACACCGGGGAGCTGTTTTTT
v_gene: TRBV6-6; d_gene: TRBD2; abundance: -; j_gene: TRBJ2-5; CDR3aa: CASKRSGGQETQYF; CDR3nt: TGTGCCAGCAAACGAAGCGGGGGACAAGAGACCCAGTACTTC
v_gene: TRBV29-1; d_gene: -; abundance: -; j_gene: TRBJ1-4; CDR3aa: CSARQRDFEKLFF; CDR3nt: TGCAGCGCCCGACAGAGGGACTTTGAAAAACTGTTTTTT
v_gene: TRBV6-6; d_gene: -; abundance: -; j_gene: TRBJ2-3; CDR3aa: CASSPLDSEGYTDTQYF; CDR3nt: TGTGCCAGCAGTCCCCTGGACTCGGAAGGATACACAGATACGCAGTATTTT
v_gene: TRBV5-6; d_gene: TRBD1; abundance: -; j_gene: TRBJ1-6; CDR3aa: CASSKRTGGVRGNSPLHF; CDR3nt: TGTGCCAGCAGCAAAAGGACAGGGGGCGTTAGAGGGAATTCACCCCTCCACTTT
v_gene: TRBV3-1/TRBV3-2; d_gene: TRBD1; abundance: -; j_gene: TRBJ1-3; CDR3aa: CASSRGAAGGGNTIYF; CDR3nt: TGTGCCAGCAGCCGGGGGGCGGCAGGGGGAGGAAACACCATATATTTT
v_gene: TRBV19; d_gene: TRBD1; abundance: -; j_gene: TRBJ1-4; CDR3aa: CASSLTGALNEKLFF; CDR3nt: TGTGCCAGTAGTCTAACAGGGGCCCTTAATGAAAAACTGTTTTTT
v_gene: TRBV13; d_gene: TRBD2; abundance: -; j_gene: TRBJ2-1; CDR3aa: CASSSTGTSASNNEQFF; CDR3nt: TGTGCCAGCAGCTCCACCGGGACTAGCGCGTCCAACAATGAGCAGTTCTTC
v_gene: TRBV29-1; d_gene: TRBD2; abundance: -; j_gene: TRBJ2-3; CDR3aa: CSVEGPGGGSDTQYF; CDR3nt: TGCAGCGTTGAAGGGCCAGGCGGGGGGTCAGATACGCAGTATTTT
v_gene: TRBV2; d_gene: TRBD1; abundance: -; j_gene: TRBJ1-1; CDR3aa: CASQGQVNTEAFF; CDR3nt: TGTGCCAGCCAGGGACAGGTGAACACTGAAGCTTTCTTT
v_gene: TRBV30; d_gene: TRBD1; abundance: once; j_gene: TRBJ1-2; CDR3aa: CAWSVLGQGSGYTF; CDR3nt: TGTGCCTGGAGTGTACTGGGACAGGGTAGTGGCTACACCTTC
v_gene: TRBV6-5; d_gene: TRBD1; abundance: -; j_gene: TRBJ2-7; CDR3aa: CASSYVGTGEYEQYF; CDR3nt: TGTGCCAGCAGTTACGTCGGGACAGGGGAGTACGAGCAGTACTTC
v_gene: TRBV7-6; d_gene: TRBD2; abundance: -; j_gene: TRBJ2-2; CDR3aa: CASSFTSGGEYTGELFF; CDR3nt: TGTGCCAGCAGCTTCACTAGCGGGGGGGAATACACCGGGGAGCTGTTTTTT
v_gene: TRBV2; d_gene: -; abundance: -; j_gene: TRBJ2-6; CDR3aa: CASSETGSGANVLTF; CDR3nt: TGTGCCAGCAGCGAGACAGGCTCTGGGGCCAACGTCCTGACTTTC
v_gene: TRBV15; d_gene: -; abundance: -; j_gene: TRBJ2-4; CDR3aa: CATSRDPLRDIQYF; CDR3nt: TGTGCCACCAGCAGAGACCCCCTCCGGGACATTCAGTACTTC
v_gene: TRBV4-2; d_gene: -; abundance: -; j_gene: TRBJ2-3; CDR3aa: CASAGGPDTDTQYF; CDR3nt: TGTGCCAGCGCCGGGGGGCCTGACACAGATACGCAGTATTTT
v_gene: TRBV10-3; d_gene: -; abundance: -; j_gene: TRBJ2-3; CDR3aa: CAISLGARRGDTQYF; CDR3nt: TGTGCCATCAGTCTGGGGGCCCGCCGGGGAGATACGCAGTATTTT
v_gene: TRBV5-1; d_gene: -; abundance: once; j_gene: TRBJ1-2; CDR3aa: CASSLASTQRGYTF; CDR3nt: TGCGCCAGCAGCTTGGCTTCGACACAACGCGGCTACACCTTC
v_gene: TRBV27; d_gene: TRBD1; abundance: few; j_gene: TRBJ1-1; CDR3aa: CASSPHPPGGGTEAFF; CDR3nt: TGTGCCAGCAGCCCTCACCCGCCAGGGGGAGGCACTGAAGCTTTCTTT
v_gene: TRBV15; d_gene: TRBD1; abundance: -; j_gene: TRBJ1-2; CDR3aa: CATSIGGGLYGYTF; CDR3nt: TGTGCCACCAGCATAGGAGGGGGCCTCTATGGCTACACCTTC
v_gene: TRBV9; d_gene: -; abundance: -; j_gene: TRBJ2-3; CDR3aa: CASSGEDADLTDTQYF; CDR3nt: TGTGCCAGCAGCGGGGAGGACGCCGACCTCACAGATACGCAGTATTTT
v_gene: TRBV7-8; d_gene: -; abundance: -; j_gene: TRBJ1-1; CDR3aa: CASSLYTGRDAEAFF; CDR3nt: TGTGCCAGCAGCTTATATACAGGGAGGGACGCTGAAGCTTTCTTT
v_gene: TRBV18; d_gene: TRBD1; abundance: -; j_gene: TRBJ2-7; CDR3aa: CASSLAGTALYEQYF; CDR3nt: TGTGCCAGCTCATTGGCCGGGACAGCGCTCTACGAGCAGTACTTC
v_gene: TRBV12-5; d_gene: -; abundance: -; j_gene: TRBJ1-1; CDR3aa: CASGLGSRTEAFF; CDR3nt: TGTGCTAGTGGTTTGGGGAGTCGAACTGAAGCTTTCTTT
v_gene: TRBV5-1; d_gene: -; abundance: -; j_gene: TRBJ1-6; CDR3aa: CASSLDRLNSPLHF; CDR3nt: TGCGCCAGCAGCTTGGACAGGTTAAATTCACCCCTCCACTTT
v_gene: TRBV30; d_gene: -; abundance: -; j_gene: TRBJ1-5; CDR3aa: CAWRARGNQPQHF; CDR3nt: TGTGCCTGGAGGGCCCGAGGGAATCAGCCCCAGCATTTT
v_gene: TRBV7-9; d_gene: TRBD1; abundance: few; j_gene: TRBJ2-1; CDR3aa: CASSLAGDRAYIF; CDR3nt: TGTGCCAGCAGCTTAGCGGGGGACAGGGCATACATCTTC
v_gene: TRBV5-1; d_gene: -; abundance: -; j_gene: TRBJ1-1; CDR3aa: CASSLSSGVSTEAFF; CDR3nt: TGCGCCAGCAGCTTGTCGTCAGGGGTGTCCACTGAAGCTTTCTTT
v_gene: TRBV5-1; d_gene: -; abundance: -; j_gene: TRBJ1-1; CDR3aa: CASTTRGNTEAFF; CDR3nt: TGCGCCAGCACCACCCGGGGGAACACTGAAGCTTTCTTT
v_gene: TRBV5-1; d_gene: TRBD1; abundance: -; j_gene: TRBJ1-4; CDR3aa: CASSLTGGGEKLFF; CDR3nt: TGCGCCAGCAGTCTCACAGGGGGAGGTGAAAAACTGTTTTTT
v_gene: TRBV18; d_gene: -; abundance: -; j_gene: TRBJ2-7; CDR3aa: CASSNGGSSYEQYF; CDR3nt: TGTGCCAGCTCCAACGGGGGAAGCTCCTACGAGCAGTACTTC
v_gene: TRBV11-2; d_gene: -; abundance: -; j_gene: TRBJ1-1; CDR3aa: CASSLGGIGATGMNTEAFF; CDR3nt: TGTGCCAGCAGCTTAGGTGGTATAGGGGCGACAGGAATGAACACTGAAGCTTTCTTT
v_gene: TRBV12-3/TRBV12-4; d_gene: -; abundance: few; j_gene: TRBJ1-1; CDR3aa: CASSLGPRTEAFF; CDR3nt: TGTGCCAGCAGTTTGGGGCCTAGGACTGAAGCTTTCTTT